Listed below are T cell receptor beta chains from one sample, sequenced in a study of shared clonotypes between healthy human individuals. Repertoires were generated with immunoSEQ multiplex PCR, while TCRdb's copy carries only in-frame clones and drops some. The sample lists a few million clones, approximately 94% occurring once. The sample taken for sequencing was naive CD4+ T cells sorted from blood. These receptors were taken from a man aged 18 to 30 in good health. The conserved cysteine and the conserved F or W are not part of the CDR3 here.

V gene,J gene,CDR3 protein
TRBV4-2,TRBJ1-3,ASSHSGTGSSGNTIY
TRBV18,TRBJ1-3,ASSPTTVSGNTIY
TRBV7-2,TRBJ2-2,ASTRRAGELF
TRBV20-1,TRBJ1-2,SATPPTGYT
TRBV6-1,TRBJ1-1,ASSEQRFGTEAF
TRBV10-1,TRBJ2-3,ASSDPPGDTQY
TRBV18,TRBJ1-2,ASSPGDNYGYT
TRBV11-1,TRBJ2-1,ASSLQQGPLGYNEQF
TRBV10-2,TRBJ2-7,ASRVGLAVDEQY
TRBV10-3,TRBJ2-5,AISVSPVETQY
TRBV30,TRBJ2-2,AWSNTGTGIGTGELF
TRBV28,TRBJ2-7,AISDRLFHEQY
TRBV11-2,TRBJ2-7,ASSSTSYEQY
TRBV5-1,TRBJ2-5,ASSFSGGQETQY
TRBV2,TRBJ2-3,ASAGASTDTQY
TRBV5-1,TRBJ2-2,ASSLAKTSDNTGELF
TRBV5-1,TRBJ2-1,ASRPTSEFYNEQF
TRBV2,TRBJ2-2,ASRESGTGELF
TRBV28,TRBJ1-2,ASSLKPSSGYT
TRBV7-2,TRBJ2-2,ASSLNRRVVSNTGELF
TRBV28,TRBJ2-7,ASSYDGGGASSYEQY
TRBV5-1,TRBJ2-3,ASSIGTSGGADTQY
TRBV4-3,TRBJ2-2,ASSQAPGQGWTGELF
TRBV6-5,TRBJ2-7,ASGPGTAFYEQY
TRBV18,TRBJ1-1,ASSPGINTEAF
TRBV7-8,TRBJ1-6,ASSLAQRNSPLH
TRBV28,TRBJ1-1,ASRLQGPANTEAF